This T cell receptor (beta chain) was sequenced in a study of cytomegalovirus exposure and HLA in healthy donors. V shed 6 bases and J shed 6 bases, with 20 bases lying between them. This CDR3 contains 15 residues. CDR1 and CDR2 from the germline V gene are MNHEY and SVGAGI. Assay used: immunoSEQ multiplex PCR; TCRdb lists only in-frame clones, some missing. The sample lists about 40,000 clones, 93% seen once, with 2.1% in the top ten. Study-wide findings and caveats: Cytomegalovirus status, reportedly, was diagnosed with high specificity and sensitivity by the classifier.

Concerning this clone itself: Its target is not known.

The chain combines TRBV6-5 with TRBJ1-2; the D gene is possibly TRBD1 (6 bases). The sample taken for sequencing was PBMCs. This TCR came from a woman younger than 30 in good health and CMV-seronegative. The CDR3 region is CASRPAQGLNHGYTF. Here the CDR3 DNA reads TGTGCCAGCAGGCCCGCACAGGGATTAAACCATGGCTACACCTTC.